A selection of T cell receptor beta chains follows, all from one sample in a study of a mutant IDH1 vaccine in newly diagnosed glioma. These receptors lack a known antigen. Sequenced by immunoSEQ multiplex PCR; TCRdb stores in-frame clones only, minus some. The top ten hold around 30% of the sample, which has fewer than 40,000 clones, about 80% seen once. The sample in question was PBMCs, obtained from a glioma patient whose treatment included an IDH1 peptide vaccine. The receptors were sampled from a young man with glioma. CDR3s include the opening cysteine and the closing phenylalanine or tryptophan. The D gene is left open where the match is weak. Only part of the rows carry a size: once, few, many, or a class if the clone is expanded.

j_call: TRBJ2-5; v_call: TRBV19; d_call: TRBD1; clone_size: -; cdr3_nt: TGTGCCAGTGGACAGGGGCGGGCAGAGACCCAGTACTTC; cdr3_aa: CASGQGRAETQYF
j_call: TRBJ2-7; v_call: TRBV11-2; d_call: -; clone_size: -; cdr3_nt: TGTGCCAGCACTCTTGAGGGGCGTGAGCAGTACTTC; cdr3_aa: CASTLEGREQYF
j_call: TRBJ2-5; v_call: TRBV18; d_call: -; clone_size: once; cdr3_nt: TGTGCCAGCTCCCGGACGGCTGAGACCCAGTACTTC; cdr3_aa: CASSRTAETQYF
j_call: TRBJ2-3; v_call: TRBV28; d_call: TRBD1; clone_size: -; cdr3_nt: TGTGCCACCATCACCGGGACAGGGGACACAGATACGCAGTATTTT; cdr3_aa: CATITGTGDTDTQYF
j_call: TRBJ1-3; v_call: TRBV7-2; d_call: -; clone_size: -; cdr3_nt: TGTGCCAGCAGCTTAGCGCGAGGGGCCGCTGGAAACACCATATATTTT; cdr3_aa: CASSLARGAAGNTIYF
j_call: TRBJ1-1; v_call: TRBV6-5; d_call: TRBD1; clone_size: -; cdr3_nt: TGTGCCAGCAGTTACCTACAGGGGGGGAACACTGAAGCTTTCTTT; cdr3_aa: CASSYLQGGNTEAFF
j_call: TRBJ2-7; v_call: TRBV7-9; d_call: TRBD1; clone_size: -; cdr3_nt: TGTGCCAGCACCGTACAGGGGGTCTCCTACGAGCAGTACTTC; cdr3_aa: CASTVQGVSYEQYF
j_call: TRBJ2-3; v_call: TRBV29-1; d_call: -; clone_size: -; cdr3_nt: TGCAGCGCCGACCGTCGGCGGGGTCCCACAGATACGCAGTATTTT; cdr3_aa: CSADRRRGPTDTQYF
j_call: TRBJ1-5; v_call: TRBV4-3; d_call: -; clone_size: once; cdr3_nt: TGCGCCAGCAGCCAAGATAGGGAGACCCAGCCCCAGCATTTT; cdr3_aa: CASSQDRETQPQHF
j_call: TRBJ2-3; v_call: TRBV5-4; d_call: TRBD2; clone_size: -; cdr3_nt: TGTGCCAGCAGCCCAGGACTAGCGACAGATACGCAGTATTTT; cdr3_aa: CASSPGLATDTQYF
j_call: TRBJ2-7; v_call: TRBV6-1; d_call: -; clone_size: -; cdr3_nt: TGTGCCAGCAGCCTCGAGGCGGCAGGGCTCGAGCAGTACTTC; cdr3_aa: CASSLEAAGLEQYF
j_call: TRBJ1-2; v_call: TRBV6-1; d_call: -; clone_size: -; cdr3_nt: TGTGCCAGCAGTGAAGAACAGGGCAACTATGGCTACACCTTC; cdr3_aa: CASSEEQGNYGYTF
j_call: TRBJ2-5; v_call: TRBV25-1; d_call: TRBD1; clone_size: -; cdr3_nt: TGTGCCAGCCAAGAGGCAGGGGGCAACTTAGAGACCCAGTACTTC; cdr3_aa: CASQEAGGNLETQYF
j_call: TRBJ1-6; v_call: TRBV19; d_call: -; clone_size: few; cdr3_nt: TGTGCCAGTAGTATCCAGGGGATCAACAATTCACCCCTCCACTTT; cdr3_aa: CASSIQGINNSPLHF
j_call: TRBJ2-3; v_call: TRBV5-1; d_call: -; clone_size: -; cdr3_nt: TGCGCCAGCAGCCCGATTAGACTCGCAGATACGCAGTATTTT; cdr3_aa: CASSPIRLADTQYF
j_call: TRBJ1-6; v_call: TRBV4-1; d_call: -; clone_size: -; cdr3_nt: TGCGCCAGCAGCCAAGTTGTCAGCAACTCCAATAATTCACCCCTCCACTTT; cdr3_aa: CASSQVVSNSNNSPLHF
j_call: TRBJ2-7; v_call: TRBV15; d_call: -; clone_size: -; cdr3_nt: TGTGCCACCAGCTCAATTACAGGGTCCCTCTACGAGCAGTACTTC; cdr3_aa: CATSSITGSLYEQYF
j_call: TRBJ2-3; v_call: TRBV27; d_call: TRBD2; clone_size: -; cdr3_nt: TGTGCCAGCAGTTTACTAGCGGGACCCTCAGGAGATACGCAGTATTTT; cdr3_aa: CASSLLAGPSGDTQYF
j_call: TRBJ2-1; v_call: TRBV25-1; d_call: -; clone_size: -; cdr3_nt: TGTGCCAGCAGTGAATTCTGGAGTGAGCAGTTCTTC; cdr3_aa: CASSEFWSEQFF
j_call: TRBJ2-1; v_call: TRBV30; d_call: TRBD2; clone_size: -; cdr3_nt: TGTGCCTGGACGGAGGACAGTCGGACTAGCGGGAGTGTTAATGAGCAGTTCTTC; cdr3_aa: CAWTEDSRTSGSVNEQFF
j_call: TRBJ2-7; v_call: TRBV4-3; d_call: -; clone_size: -; cdr3_nt: TGCGCCAGCAGCCAAGAGCTGGATTCCTACGAGCAGTACTTC; cdr3_aa: CASSQELDSYEQYF
j_call: TRBJ2-5; v_call: TRBV4-3; d_call: -; clone_size: -; cdr3_nt: TGCGCCAGCAGCCGGGTAGTCCAAGAGACCCAGTACTTC; cdr3_aa: CASSRVVQETQYF
j_call: TRBJ1-3; v_call: TRBV6-5; d_call: -; clone_size: once; cdr3_nt: TGTGCCAGCAGCCGACAGACCTCTGGAAACACCATATATTTT; cdr3_aa: CASSRQTSGNTIYF
j_call: TRBJ1-6; v_call: TRBV4-3; d_call: -; clone_size: -; cdr3_nt: TGCGCCAGCAGCAATGACAGGTCGTTACCCCTCCACTTT; cdr3_aa: CASSNDRSLPLHF
j_call: TRBJ1-5; v_call: TRBV27; d_call: TRBD1; clone_size: -; cdr3_nt: TGTGCCAGCAGCCCCGGGACAGAGAATCAGCCCCAGCATTTT; cdr3_aa: CASSPGTENQPQHF
j_call: TRBJ1-1; v_call: TRBV21-1; d_call: -; clone_size: few; cdr3_nt: TGTGCCAGCAGCTCCCCGAACACTGAAGCTTTCTTT; cdr3_aa: CASSSPNTEAFF
j_call: TRBJ1-1; v_call: TRBV11-2; d_call: -; clone_size: once; cdr3_nt: TGTGCCAGCAGCTTAGCGGGACTTGAAGCTTTCTTT; cdr3_aa: CASSLAGLEAFF
j_call: TRBJ1-5; v_call: TRBV2; d_call: -; clone_size: medium-sized; cdr3_nt: TGTGCCAGCAGTGAGGGCAGGGGCAATCAGCCCCAGCATTTT; cdr3_aa: CASSEGRGNQPQHF
j_call: TRBJ2-1; v_call: TRBV7-3; d_call: -; clone_size: few; cdr3_nt: TGTGCCAGCAGCCAGGGTTTCGACGAGCAGTTCTTC; cdr3_aa: CASSQGFDEQFF
j_call: TRBJ2-1; v_call: TRBV5-6; d_call: TRBD2; clone_size: -; cdr3_nt: TGTGCCAGCAGCTTGGGGGGACTAGCGATGAATGAGCAGTTCTTC; cdr3_aa: CASSLGGLAMNEQFF
j_call: TRBJ1-6; v_call: TRBV7-9; d_call: TRBD1; clone_size: -; cdr3_nt: TGTGCCAGCAGCCACACCTCGGGACAGATTGATTCACCCCTCCACTTT; cdr3_aa: CASSHTSGQIDSPLHF
j_call: TRBJ2-7; v_call: TRBV5-5; d_call: -; clone_size: -; cdr3_nt: TGTGCCAGCAGCTTGCGGGGTCCTCAGTCCTACGAGCAGTACTTC; cdr3_aa: CASSLRGPQSYEQYF
j_call: TRBJ2-5; v_call: TRBV2; d_call: -; clone_size: -; cdr3_nt: TGTGCCAGCAGTGAAGACAGTCAAGAGACCCAGTACTTC; cdr3_aa: CASSEDSQETQYF
j_call: TRBJ2-5; v_call: TRBV5-1; d_call: -; clone_size: -; cdr3_nt: TGCGCCAGCAGCTTGGAAGGGGTCGGGCAAGAGACCCAGTACTTC; cdr3_aa: CASSLEGVGQETQYF
j_call: TRBJ1-3; v_call: TRBV30; d_call: TRBD1; clone_size: few; cdr3_nt: TGTGCCTGGAGTGTAGACAGGGAGGAAGGAACCATATATTTT; cdr3_aa: CAWSVDREEGTIYF
j_call: TRBJ1-5; v_call: TRBV28; d_call: TRBD1; clone_size: -; cdr3_nt: TGTGCCAGCAGTCCCCCGGACAGGTATCAGCCCCAGCATTTT; cdr3_aa: CASSPPDRYQPQHF
j_call: TRBJ1-5; v_call: TRBV28; d_call: TRBD1; clone_size: -; cdr3_nt: TGTGCCACCCAAACAGGGGGCGAGGATCAGCCCCAGCATTTT; cdr3_aa: CATQTGGEDQPQHF
j_call: TRBJ1-1; v_call: TRBV19; d_call: -; clone_size: -; cdr3_nt: TGTGCCAGTTCCCTTTTATTGAACACTGAAGCTTTCTTT; cdr3_aa: CASSLLLNTEAFF
j_call: TRBJ2-7; v_call: TRBV6-6; d_call: TRBD1; clone_size: -; cdr3_nt: TGTGCCAGCAGTTTCCGGGACAGGCTTAACTTC; cdr3_aa: CASSFRDRLNF
j_call: TRBJ2-3; v_call: TRBV6-4; d_call: -; clone_size: -; cdr3_nt: TGTGCCAGCAGTGGCAGCTACACAGATACGCAGTATTTT; cdr3_aa: CASSGSYTDTQYF
j_call: TRBJ1-2; v_call: TRBV11-2; d_call: -; clone_size: -; cdr3_nt: TGTGCCAGCAGCTCCTATGGGACACTGGGCTACACCTTC; cdr3_aa: CASSSYGTLGYTF
j_call: TRBJ1-4; v_call: TRBV2; d_call: -; clone_size: once; cdr3_nt: TGTGCCAGCAGTGGTGGAGGAGAAAAACTGTTTTTT; cdr3_aa: CASSGGGEKLFF
j_call: TRBJ1-1; v_call: TRBV19; d_call: -; clone_size: -; cdr3_nt: TGTGCCAGTAGTATAATAGCCATGAACACTGAAGCTTTCTTT; cdr3_aa: CASSIIAMNTEAFF
j_call: TRBJ1-1; v_call: TRBV7-8; d_call: TRBD1; clone_size: -; cdr3_nt: TGTGCCAGCAGCTGGGGGACAGGAATGAACACTGAAGCTTTCTTT; cdr3_aa: CASSWGTGMNTEAFF
j_call: TRBJ1-5; v_call: TRBV4-1; d_call: -; clone_size: few; cdr3_nt: TGCGCCAGCAGCATACATGACATGGTGAGACAGCCCCAGCATTTT; cdr3_aa: CASSIHDMVRQPQHF
j_call: TRBJ1-1; v_call: TRBV9; d_call: -; clone_size: -; cdr3_nt: TGTGCCAGCAGCGTAGGGTGGGGGAACACTGAAGCTTTCTTT; cdr3_aa: CASSVGWGNTEAFF
j_call: TRBJ1-1; v_call: TRBV5-6; d_call: -; clone_size: few; cdr3_nt: TGTGCCAGCAGCTTGCGGGACCTCAACTACTCCTTT; cdr3_aa: CASSLRDLNYSF
j_call: TRBJ2-2; v_call: TRBV27; d_call: -; clone_size: few; cdr3_nt: TGTGCCAGCAGGAAAGAGCTCACCGGGGAGCTGTTTTTT; cdr3_aa: CASRKELTGELFF
j_call: TRBJ1-4; v_call: TRBV5-1; d_call: TRBD1; clone_size: -; cdr3_nt: TGCGCCAGCAGCCCAAGTGGGGGACAGGTTACAACTAATGAAAAACTGTTTTTT; cdr3_aa: CASSPSGGQVTTNEKLFF
j_call: TRBJ2-3; v_call: TRBV9; d_call: TRBD2; clone_size: once; cdr3_nt: TGTGCCAGCACTGGATTAGCGGGAGGCCCGGATACGCAGTATTTT; cdr3_aa: CASTGLAGGPDTQYF
j_call: TRBJ2-7; v_call: TRBV5-1; d_call: TRBD1; clone_size: -; cdr3_nt: TGCGCCAGCAGCGCAGGACAGGGATCTGTGGACGAGCAGTACTTC; cdr3_aa: CASSAGQGSVDEQYF